The 30 T cell receptor beta chains in this list originate from one sample, sequenced in a study of OX40 agonist ivuxolimab in advanced cancers. The repertoire was sequenced with immunoSEQ multiplex PCR; TCRdb's copy has only in-frame clones and lacks some. This table holds about 26,000 clones, around nine tenths found once. The source material was CD4+ or CD8+ T cells sorted from blood, sampled in a trial of the OX40 agonist ivuxolimab. Receptors were obtained from an adult with an advanced solid tumor such as melanoma, head and neck, liver or kidney cancer.

The J gene is TRBJ2-3, the V gene TRBV5-4, with TRBD2 matching over 11 bases. The CDR3 spans 18 residues. Germline V lookup: CDR1 SGHNT, CDR2 YYREEE (reference sequence). J lost 3 bases, V lost 0 bases, and 9 bases had no gene match. The CDR3 bases are TGTGCCAGCAGCTTGGAACTAGCGGGAGAGGGGGGTACAGATACGCAGTATTTT. Translated: CASSLELAGEGGTDTQYF. Filled out from reference TRBV5-4 and TRBJ2-3, the complete variable domain reads ETGVTQSPTHLIKTRGQQVTLRCSSQSGHNTVSWYQQALGQGPQFIFQYYREEENGRGNFPPRFSGLQFPNYSSELNVNALELDDSALYLCASSLELAGEGGTDTQYFGPGTRLTVL.

J is TRBJ2-1 and V is TRBV27; 9 bases are shared with TRBD2. The length of the CDR3 is 12 residues. With 8 bases clipped from V and 7 bases from J, the junction kept 3 bases outside the gene matches. CDR1 and CDR2 (germline): MNHEY, SMNVEV (reference sequence). CDR3 sequence (DNA): TGTGCCAGCGGAGCGGGAGGAAATGAGCAGTTCTTC. As protein: CASGAGGNEQFF.

The rearrangement links TRBV9 to TRBJ2-5, with 9 bases that match TRBD1. Germline V gene data show CDR1 as SGDLS and CDR2 as YYNGEE. V shed 5 bases, J shed 0 bases, and the junction held 8 bases outside the gene matches. The CDR3 spans 16 residues. CDR3 DNA: TGTGCCAGCAGTCCTACAGGGGGCGCCTACCAAGAGACCCAGTACTTC. Its protein is CASSPTGGAYQETQYF.

J is TRBJ2-3 and V is TRBV30; TRBD2 agrees at 9 bases. The ends lost 4 bases at V and 5 bases at J; junction bases unmatched: 25. The CDR3 runs to 20 residues. Germline loops: CDR1 GTSNPN, CDR2 SVGIG (reference sequence). The CDR3 loop is CAWNGGPESIAGVFIDTQYF. The CDR3 DNA follows: TGTGCCTGGAATGGAGGCCCTGAGTCGATAGCGGGAGTGTTCATAGATACGCAGTATTTT.

This clone was counted between two and nine times. The V gene is TRBV4-1, the J gene TRBJ1-6; weak D call: TRBD1 (5 bases). The CDR3 is 14 amino acids. The germline gives CDR1 MGHRA, CDR2 YSYEKL. V was clipped by 7 bases and J by 6 bases, with 13 bases between them. CDR3 amino acids: CASTSGTSNSPLHF. In DNA, the CDR3 is TGCGCCAGCACCTCCGGGACTTCTAATTCACCCCTCCACTTT.

This clone was seen just once. This sequence joins TRBV27 and TRBJ2-2; D may be TRBD1 (5 bases). Per the germline V gene, CDR1 is MNHEY and CDR2 is SMNVEV (reference sequence). This CDR3 is 14 amino acids long. Deletions cut 0 bases from V and 4 bases from J, with 6 bases between. The CDR3 is CASSLSGATGELFF. The CDR3 nucleotides are TGTGCCAGCAGTTTATCAGGGGCCACCGGGGAGCTGTTTTTT.

This clone is deemed medium-sized. The gene calls are TRBV4-3 and TRBJ2-7; 10 bases map to TRBD1. The CDR3 length is 16 residues. J gave up 5 bases and V 0 bases, and 7 bases lay outside the gene matches. Germline V gene sequence: CDR1 LGHNA, CDR2 YSLEER. CDR3: CASSQDLRTGGNEQYF. The CDR3 DNA reads TGCGCCAGCAGCCAAGATCTAAGGACAGGGGGAAACGAGCAGTACTTC.

J is TRBJ2-7 and V is TRBV27, with D perhaps being TRBD1 or TRBD2 (5 bases each). Germline V gives CDR1 MNHEY, CDR2 SMNVEV (reference sequence). The CDR3 has 16 amino acids. Trimming took 2 bases from V and 5 from J, leaving 19 bases between them. CDR3 coding DNA: TGTGCCAGCAGTTTAGAAACGGGGCTCAGTTCCCACGAGCAGTACTTC. Translating it yields CASSLETGLSSHEQYF.

The chain couples TRBV7-8 to TRBJ2-5; TRBD2 agrees at 14 bases. J was trimmed by 5 bases and V by 5 bases; bases with no gene match: 4. This CDR3 has 15 amino acids. Germline lookup yields CDR1 SGHVS and CDR2 FQNEAQ. CDR3 sequence reads: CASSPRTSGGETQYF. For the CDR3, the DNA is TGTGCCAGCAGCCCACGGACTAGCGGGGGGGAGACCCAGTACTTC. Full variable domain (missing parts from reference TRBV7-8 and TRBJ2-5): GAGVSQSPRYKVAKRGQDVALRCDPISGHVSLFWYQQALGQGPEFLTYFQNEAQLDKSGLPSDRFFAERPEGSVSTLKIQRTQQEDSAVYLCASSPRTSGGETQYFGPGTRLLVL.

The chain links TRBV27 to TRBJ2-7; the D gene is possibly TRBD2 (6 bases). This CDR3 comprises 13 residues. Trimming cost V 7 bases and J 4 bases, with 14 bases left between them. Germline loops: CDR1 MNHEY, CDR2 SMNVEV (reference sequence). In DNA form, the CDR3 reads TGTGCCAGCATGTACGGGAGTGGGTACGAGCAGTACTTC. It specifies CASMYGSGYEQYF.

The genes are TRBV5-8 and TRBJ2-7, with 7 bases identical to TRBD2. The CDR3 totals 14 residues. Per germline, CDR1 SGHTS and CDR2 YDEGEE. The V and J ends lost 3 bases and 3 bases, in that order; junction bases with no gene match: 6. The CDR3 DNA reads as TGTGCCAGCAGCTCCTCTAGCGGATTCTACGAGCAGTACTTC. Translation gives CASSSSSGFYEQYF. Based on the CDR3 plus reference TRBV5-8 and TRBJ2-7, the full variable domain is EAGVTQSPTHLIKTRGQQATLRCSPISGHTSVYWYQQALGLGLQFLLWYDEGEERNRGNFPPRFSGRQFPNYSSELNVNALELEDSALYLCASSSSSGFYEQYFGPGTRLTVT.

This clone was counted between two and nine times. The rearrangement joins TRBV10-1 to TRBJ2-2; D not resolved. CDR1 is WNHNN and CDR2 is SYGVQD in the germline V gene (reference sequence). The CDR3 is 16 residues long. The V gene lost 0 bases and the J gene lost 0 bases, with 8 bases spanning the gap. CDR3 DNA: TGCGCCAGCAGTGAGTCCGTGATCGCGAACACCGGGGAGCTGTTTTTT. Translation gives CASSESVIANTGELFF.

This rearrangement joins TRBV10-1 to TRBJ1-1; no definite D call. Deletions cut 7 bases from V and 4 bases from J, with 7 bases between. This CDR3 region has 11 residues. Germline V gene lookup returns CDR1 WNHNN and CDR2 SYGVQD (reference sequence). The CDR3, as DNA: TGCGCCAGCACAGGAACCACTGAAGCTTTCTTT. It yields the protein CASTGTTEAFF.

The chain's CDR3 is CASSPTTGTGHTDTQYF. CDR3 sequence (DNA): TGTGCCAGCAGCCCCACGACCGGGACAGGGCACACAGATACGCAGTATTTT. The genes are TRBV7-9 and TRBJ2-3; 9 positions match TRBD1. CDR3 length: 17 residues. V was pared by 5 bases and J by 2 bases, with 11 bases of the junction left unmatched. Germline V gene lookup returns CDR1 SEHNR and CDR2 FQNEAQ (reference sequence).

V usage is TRBV6-1 and J usage is TRBJ1-2; D is unresolved. The CDR3 has 10 amino acids. CDR1 is MNHNS and CDR2 is SASEGT in the germline V gene. V shed 4 bases and J shed 4 bases, with 1 base lying between them. The CDR3 coding sequence is TGTGCCAGCAGTGCCTATGGCTACACCTTC. Protein sequence: CASSAYGYTF.

The chain is built from TRBV4-1 and TRBJ2-7; 9 nucleotides agree with TRBD2. The V gene's germline CDR1 is MGHRA and CDR2 YSYEKL. CDR3 size: 14 residues. V gave up 1 base and J gave up 4 bases; unmatched junction bases: 2. DNA for the CDR3: TGCGCCAGCAGCCAAGGACTAGCGGAGTACGAGCAGTACTTC. Amino acid sequence: CASSQGLAEYEQYF.

The CDR3 DNA sequence: TGCGCCAGCAGCCCCGGACTATTCCCGGAAGGGGAAAAACTGTTTTTT. Translation gives CASSPGLFPEGEKLFF. The chain carries TRBV4-1 and TRBJ1-4; unclear D gene. The ends were cut back, 4 bases at V and 8 bases at J, with 20 bases in the middle. The CDR3 contains 16 residues. Germline-derived CDR1 and CDR2 are MGHRA and YSYEKL.

The chain joins TRBV27 to TRBJ2-1; the match to TRBD2 covers 10 bases. V gave up 2 bases and J gave up 2 bases; unmatched junction bases: 6. The germline V gene encodes CDR1 MNHEY and CDR2 SMNVEV (reference sequence). The CDR3 is 17 residues long. This CDR3 is CASSLKVAGGPYNEQFF. The CDR3 bases are TGTGCCAGCAGTTTAAAGGTAGCGGGAGGACCCTACAATGAGCAGTTCTTC.

V is TRBV4-2 and J is TRBJ2-3, with 11 bases identical to TRBD2. Germline V gives CDR1 LGHNA, CDR2 YNFKEQ. The CDR3 covers 17 residues. V lost 0 bases, J lost 3 bases, and 5 bases stayed unmatched. The CDR3 reads CASSQELAGVETDTQYF. In nucleotides, the CDR3 is TGTGCCAGCAGCCAAGAACTAGCGGGAGTAGAGACAGATACGCAGTATTTT.

The V call is TRBV30, the J call TRBJ2-5; 9 bases agree with TRBD2. V lost 2 bases, J lost 5 bases, and 6 bases stayed unmatched. Germline CDR1 is GTSNPN and CDR2 is SVGIG (reference sequence). The CDR3 sequence is 14 residues long. CDR3 sequence: CAWSLGLAGETQYF. The DNA for the CDR3 is TGTGCCTGGAGTCTGGGACTAGCCGGGGAGACCCAGTACTTC.

The rearrangement links TRBV7-2 to TRBJ2-7; 10 nucleotides line up with TRBD1. There are 14 residues in the CDR3. The germline V gene encodes CDR1 SGHTA and CDR2 FQGNSA. The V gene end was trimmed by 3 bases and the J gene end by 2 bases; junction bases not matched to a gene: 1. In DNA form, the CDR3 reads TGTGCCAGCAGCTTCGGGACAGGGGCCTACGAGCAGTACTTC. It yields the protein CASSFGTGAYEQYF.

This clone was seen just once. This chain joins TRBV30 and TRBJ1-1; possibly TRBD1 for D (6 bases). Looked up from germline, CDR1 is GTSNPN and CDR2 is SVGIG (reference sequence). The ends were cut back, 3 bases at V and 2 bases at J, with 13 bases in the middle. The CDR3 is 14 amino acids. The CDR3 DNA follows: TGTGCCTGGAGGAGGACAGAACATAACACTGAAGCTTTCTTT. Amino acids: CAWRRTEHNTEAFF.

V usage is TRBV5-1 and J usage is TRBJ1-1; TRBD1 is a possible D gene (5 bases). Trimming took off 4 bases at V and 7 bases at J, with 11 bases between the two ends. The germline gives CDR1 SGHRS, CDR2 YFSETQ. The CDR3 has 12 residues. CDR3 sequence (DNA): TGCGCCAGCAGCCCAGGTGGGGGTGAAGCTTTCTTT. Residues: CASSPGGGEAFF.

This chain joins TRBV5-6 and TRBJ2-2; no definite D call. The CDR3 is 13 amino acids. Germline V lookup: CDR1 SGHDT, CDR2 YYEEEE. Trimming removed 4 bases from V and 1 base from J, with 5 bases in between. The CDR3 bases are TGTGCCAGCAGCCGACAGAACACCGGGGAGCTGTTTTTT. Translation: CASSRQNTGELFF.

This sequence joins TRBV9 and TRBJ2-7; possibly TRBD2 for D (6 bases). The CDR3 is made up of 12 amino acids. The V gene lost 3 bases and the J gene lost 5 bases, with 9 bases spanning the gap. CDR1 is SGDLS and CDR2 is YYNGEE in the germline V gene. CDR3 sequence reads: CASSAGGHEQYF. The CDR3 region has the DNA TGTGCCAGCAGCGCAGGAGGGCACGAGCAGTACTTC.

This clone was detected only once. The chain employs TRBV4-1 and TRBJ1-5; the D gene is possibly TRBD1 (5 bases). This CDR3 region has 17 residues. Trimming took off 3 bases at V and 2 bases at J, with 17 bases between the two ends. Germline loops: CDR1 MGHRA, CDR2 YSYEKL. The CDR3 bases are TGCGCCAGCAGCCAGGGAGGGACGACCGCGGGCAATCAGCCCCAGCATTTT. Translated: CASSQGGTTAGNQPQHF.

The V call is TRBV18, the J call TRBJ2-1; 9 bases fit TRBD1. Germline V gene sequence: CDR1 KGHSH, CDR2 LQKENI. The CDR3 is 21 amino acids. After removal of 2 bases from V and 1 base from J, the junction contained 18 bases not matched to a gene. CDR3 amino acids: CASSPSSDRGLITRSYNEQFF. The CDR3 DNA sequence: TGTGCCAGCTCACCATCAAGTGACAGGGGGTTGATTACACGGTCCTACAATGAGCAGTTCTTC.

The genes are TRBV28 and TRBJ2-1, with D perhaps matching TRBD1 (6 bases). This CDR3 has 17 amino acids. V shed 4 bases and J shed 0 bases, with 16 bases lying between them. Germline V CDR1 and CDR2: MDHEN, SYDVKM. CDR3 in DNA: TGTGCCAGCAGTTCCCCGACGACAGGAGGCTCCTACAATGAGCAGTTCTTC. It specifies CASSSPTTGGSYNEQFF.

The CDR3, as DNA: TGTGCCAGCAGGGACAGGGGCCACACTGAAGCTTTCTTT. Translating gives CASRDRGHTEAFF. The J gene is TRBJ1-1, the V gene TRBV7-6; 9 bases are a match to TRBD1. Germline V lookup: CDR1 SGHVS, CDR2 FNYEAQ. The CDR3 length is 13 residues. J gave up 3 bases and V 6 bases, and 2 bases lay outside the gene matches.

This clone has a single count. The V gene is TRBV19, the J gene TRBJ2-1; 11 positions match TRBD1. CDR3 length: 17 amino acids. Losses at the gene ends were 1 base for V and 4 bases for J; bases not matched to a gene: 6. Germline CDR1 and CDR2: LNHDA and SQIVND (reference sequence). For the CDR3, the DNA is TGTGCCAGTAGTATAGCGGGGGACAGGGGGGTTTACAATGAGCAGTTCTTC. Protein: CASSIAGDRGVYNEQFF.